Each of the 26 T cell receptor beta chains below was sequenced from the same sample in a study of CD8+CD57+ T cells in acquired aplastic anemia. CDR3 and TCR beta VDJ profiling relied on a genomic DNA template. Each CDR3 protein is one row after TCRdb ran MiXCR on the reads. The sample lists some 170,000 distinct CDR3 sequences; 40% to 55% were seen once. The patients chosen for sequencing had shown expansion of CD8+CD57+ cells (detected by flow cytometry). The specimen sequenced was sorted CD4+, CD8+, or CD8+CD57+ T cells (not recorded which) from PBMCs. The source is a human donor with aplastic anemia.

The V call is TRBV5-1, the J call TRBJ2-1, with 10 bases aligning to TRBD2. Germline V lookup: CDR1 SGHRS, CDR2 YFSETQ. With V trimmed by 3 bases and J by 9 bases, 6 bases remained unmatched. The CDR3 contains 14 residues. The CDR3 nucleotides read TGCGCCAGCAGCTGGACTAGCGGAGATGTTGAGCAGTTCTTC. It encodes CASSWTSGDVEQFF.

This clonotype was detected ten times or more. In DNA form, the CDR3 reads TGTGCCAGCAGCTTCCGGGCCGCAGATGGAAAACTGTTTTTT. Amino acid sequence: CASSFRAADGKLFF. J is TRBJ1-4 and V is TRBV2; D not resolved. The CDR3 runs to 14 residues. V lost 6 bases to trimming and J lost 10 bases, with 18 bases between them. In germline, CDR1 is SNHLY, CDR2 FYNNEI.

As DNA, the CDR3 is TGCAGTGCTAGAGATTCCAGCGGGAGCTACGAGCAGTACTTC. It translates to CSARDSSGSYEQYF. The chain joins TRBV20-1 to TRBJ2-7, with 8 bases fitting TRBD2. The CDR3 is 14 amino acids. V lost 0 bases and J lost 3; bases outside the gene matches: 4. The germline V gene encodes CDR1 DFQATT and CDR2 SNEGSKA (reference sequence).

The rearrangement links TRBV29-1 to TRBJ1-1; unclear D gene. The V end was cut by 4 bases, the J end by 0 bases, with 15 bases between. The CDR3 has 15 amino acids. Germline V gives CDR1 SQVTM, CDR2 ANQGSEA. The CDR3 region is CSVAHPREVNTEAFF. The CDR3 coding sequence is TGCAGCGTTGCTCACCCTAGGGAGGTGAACACTGAAGCTTTCTTT.

CDR3 amino acids: CATSDQGQGDTGELFF. CDR3 nucleotide sequence: TGTGCCACCAGTGACCAGGGACAGGGGGACACCGGGGAGCTGTTTTTT. The chain is built from TRBV24-1 and TRBJ2-2; 11 nucleotides align to TRBD1. The CDR3 length is 16 residues. The V and J ends lost 4 bases and 3 bases, in that order; junction bases with no gene match: 3. Germline assignment: CDR1 KGHDR and CDR2 SFDVKD.

The chain employs TRBV9 and TRBJ2-7; D assignment may be TRBD1 or TRBD2 (5 bases each). Germline CDR1 is SGDLS and CDR2 is YYNGEE. V lost 4 bases to trimming and J lost 13 bases, with 21 bases between them. This CDR3 has 13 amino acids. The CDR3 sequence: CASSPRDGRLIYF. CDR3 nucleotide sequence: TGTGCCAGCAGCCCACGGGACGGGCGGTTGATTTACTTC.

The chain links TRBV18 to TRBJ2-2, with a weak D call TRBD1 (5 bases). V was pared by 0 bases and J by 6 bases, with 14 bases between. CDR1 and CDR2 (germline): KGHSH, LQKENI. The CDR3 has 16 residues. The CDR3 sequence: CASSPPVGTGAGELFF. Here the CDR3 DNA reads TGTGCCAGCTCACCACCGGTGGGCACAGGTGCCGGGGAGCTGTTTTTT.

This chain uses TRBV24-1 with TRBJ1-5; D gene uncertain. The CDR3 is made up of 13 amino acids. The V end was cut by 11 bases, the J end by 7 bases, with 17 bases between. From germline, CDR1 is KGHDR and CDR2 SFDVKD. CDR3 region: CASGLMLVQPQHF. DNA for the CDR3: TGTGCCAGCGGTTTAATGTTGGTGCAGCCCCAGCATTTT.

The CDR3 DNA reads TGTGCCAGCAGCTTCGGGTACTATAATTCACCCCTCCACTTT. As protein: CASSFGYYNSPLHF. The chain joins TRBV7-2 to TRBJ1-6; D remains ambiguous. With 3 bases removed from V and 3 bases from J, the gap between germline ends came to 6 bases. The CDR3 has 14 amino acids. Germline lookup yields CDR1 SGHTA and CDR2 FQGNSA.

The chain has TRBV19 and TRBJ1-1; no clear D gene. With 5 bases removed from V and 0 bases from J, the gap between germline ends came to 4 bases. This CDR3 spans 12 amino acids. The germline V gene has CDR1 LNHDA and CDR2 SQIVND (reference sequence). This CDR3 is CASSVLNTEAFF. The CDR3 bases are TGTGCCAGTAGTGTCCTGAACACTGAAGCTTTCTTT.

At least ten counts were recorded for this clonotype. The rearrangement links TRBV20-1 to TRBJ2-1; 10 bases align to TRBD2. The ends lost 6 bases at V and 8 bases at J; junction bases unmatched: 7. Germline V gene lookup returns CDR1 DFQATT and CDR2 SNEGSKA (reference sequence). This CDR3 comprises 13 residues. This CDR3 reads CSAPGLAIHEQFF. CDR3 DNA: TGCAGTGCCCCGGGACTAGCGATCCATGAGCAGTTCTTC.

The table lists this clonotype with many counts. The chain is built from TRBV14 and TRBJ2-2; D might be TRBD1 (7 bases). The germline CDR1 and CDR2 sequences are SGHDN and FVKESK. V lost 1 base and J 6 bases, leaving 12 bases between the germline ends. The CDR3 runs to 15 residues. CDR3: CASSQAAGGSGELFF. DNA of the CDR3: TGTGCCAGCAGCCAAGCCGCAGGGGGGTCCGGGGAGCTGTTTTTT.

The genes are TRBV3-1 and TRBJ2-5; 8 nucleotides agree with TRBD1. The CDR3 runs to 13 residues. With V trimmed by 6 bases and J by 3 bases, 3 bases remained unmatched. Germline values: CDR1 LGHDT, CDR2 YNNKEL (reference sequence). The CDR3 DNA reads as TGTGCCAGCAGTAACAGGGGGGAAGAGACCCAGTACTTC. Translation: CASSNRGEETQYF.

This clonotype showed up just a few times. V is TRBV15 and J is TRBJ2-1, with D perhaps matching TRBD1 (5 bases). Germline lookup yields CDR1 LNHNV and CDR2 YYDKDF (reference sequence). The CDR3 runs 17 residues. V lost 4 bases and J lost 0, with 16 bases in between. In DNA form, the CDR3 reads TGTGCCACCAGCACCCAAGGGGCCGTATACTCCTACAATGAGCAGTTCTTC. Its protein product is CATSTQGAVYSYNEQFF. Looking up the rest from reference TRBV15 and TRBJ2-1 gives the full variable domain: DAMVIQNPRYQVTQFGKPVTLSCSQTLNHNVMYWYQQKSSQAPKLLFHYYDKDFNNEADTPDNFQSRRPNTSFCFLDIRSPGLGDTAMYLCATSTQGAVYSYNEQFFGPGTRLTVL.

This clonotype was counted between two and nine times. The chain carries TRBV20-1 and TRBJ1-1; D is possibly TRBD1 (6 bases). Trimming took 0 bases from V and 4 from J, leaving 12 bases between them. The CDR3 covers 14 residues. The germline CDR1 and CDR2 sequences are DFQATT and SNEGSKA (reference sequence). The CDR3 nucleotides are TGCAGTGCTAGAGATACAGGGTTGAGCACTGAAGCTTTCTTT. Its translation: CSARDTGLSTEAFF.

The chain uses TRBV5-1 and TRBJ1-6, with 8 bases that match TRBD1. CDR3 size: 14 residues. With 5 bases clipped from V and 5 bases from J, the junction kept 3 bases outside the gene matches. Germline CDR1 SGHRS, CDR2 YFSETQ. The CDR3 sequence is CASRLTGDNSPLHF. The CDR3 bases are TGCGCCAGCAGGTTGACAGGGGATAATTCACCCCTCCACTTT. Together with reference TRBV5-1 and TRBJ1-6, the CDR3 gives the full variable domain: KAGVTQTPRYLIKTRGQQVTLSCSPISGHRSVSWYQQTPGQGLQFLFEYFSETQRNKGNFPGRFSGRQFSNSRSEMNVSTLELGDSALYLCASRLTGDNSPLHFGNGTRLTVT.

This chain connects TRBV19 to TRBJ1-6; D possibly corresponds to TRBD1 (5 bases). Germline lookup yields CDR1 LNHDA and CDR2 SQIVND (reference sequence). This CDR3 contains 13 residues. The ends were cut back, 0 bases at V and 14 bases at J, with 11 bases in the middle. The DNA for the CDR3 is TGTGCCAGTAGTATAGATCCGGGGGAATCCCTCCACTTT. Its protein is CASSIDPGESLHF.

Comment on this clonotype: A read error may be the cause here, since a much bigger clone is one base away. This sequence joins TRBV5-1 and TRBJ2-5; 7 nucleotides line up with TRBD1. The CDR3 is made up of 14 amino acids. Germline assignment: CDR1 SGHRS and CDR2 YFSETQ. The J segment lost 2 bases and the V segment lost 2 bases, leaving 3 bases of the junction unmatched. The CDR3: CASSLGQVQETQYF. CDR3 bases: TGCGCCAGCAGCTTAGGACAGGTACAAGAGACCCAGTACTTC.

This clonotype was recorded at least ten times. The V gene is TRBV6-1, the J gene TRBJ2-3; tentative D call: TRBD2 (6 bases). The CDR3 spans 16 residues. The V end was cut by 3 bases, the J end by 1 base, with 14 bases between. In germline, CDR1 is MNHNS, CDR2 SASEGT. The CDR3, as DNA: TGTGCCAGCAGTGAGCAAGGACTAACCGGCACAGATACGCAGTATTTT. It translates to CASSEQGLTGTDTQYF.

As regards this clonotype: Just one base apart from a much larger clone, this may be a read error. The chain couples TRBV7-2 to TRBJ2-5, with 7 bases aligning to TRBD2. CDR1 and CDR2 from the germline V gene are SGHTA and FQGNSA. The CDR3 has 13 residues. The CDR3 DNA is TGTGCCAGCAGTTGGGAGGGCCAAGAGGCCCAGTACTTC. Translating gives CASSWEGQEAQYF.

This clonotype occurred a few times. This chain joins TRBV9 and TRBJ1-1, with D possibly matching TRBD1 (6 bases). Germline V gene lookup returns CDR1 SGDLS and CDR2 YYNGEE. The ends were cut back, 3 bases at V and 1 base at J, with 19 bases in the middle. The CDR3 has 17 amino acids. The DNA of the CDR3 is TGTGCCAGCAGCGGGCCCCTCGGGGGGGCGGGGAACACTGAAGCTTTCTTT. Protein sequence: CASSGPLGGAGNTEAFF.

This clonotype has at least ten counts. The gene calls are TRBV29-1 and TRBJ2-2, with D maybe TRBD2 (5 bases). The CDR3 runs 15 residues. Trimming removed 1 base from V and 7 bases from J, with 16 bases in between. Germline CDR1 SQVTM, CDR2 ANQGSEA. In DNA, the CDR3 is TGCAGCGTTGAAGCTCCGGGAATACCGGGCGGGGAGCTGTTTTTT. Its protein product is CSVEAPGIPGGELFF.

This clonotype was observed at least ten times. This chain links TRBV13 with TRBJ1-2; perhaps TRBD1 as D (5 bases). This CDR3 spans 15 amino acids. Trimming pared 5 bases from V and 0 bases from J, leaving 13 bases between. Germline CDR1 reads PRHDT; CDR2 reads FYEKMQ (reference sequence). The CDR3 bases are TGTGCCAGCAGCCCTAACAGGTGGGCTAACTATGGCTACACCTTC. Translating gives CASSPNRWANYGYTF.

The chain employs TRBV9 and TRBJ2-2, with 7 bases matching TRBD1. This CDR3 region has 13 residues. The V gene end was trimmed by 5 bases and the J gene end by 5 bases; junction bases not matched to a gene: 3. Germline V gene sequence: CDR1 SGDLS, CDR2 YYNGEE. DNA for the CDR3: TGTGCCAGCAGTGACAGGGTTACCGGGGAGCTGTTTTTT. Amino acid sequence: CASSDRVTGELFF.

J is TRBJ2-1 and V is TRBV20-1; D call uncertain. With 2 bases removed from V and 8 bases from J, the gap between germline ends came to 4 bases. Germline CDR1 DFQATT, CDR2 SNEGSKA (reference sequence). The CDR3 contains 10 residues. CDR3 nucleotide sequence: TGCAGTGCTAGAAGTTATGAGCAGTTCTTC. Amino acid sequence: CSARSYEQFF.

This clonotype was detected only a few times. The chain is built from TRBV2 and TRBJ1-2, with D possibly matching TRBD1 (5 bases). The V end was cut by 5 bases, the J end by 0 bases, with 10 bases between. CDR1 and CDR2 from the germline V gene are SNHLY and FYNNEI. The CDR3 is 14 residues long. DNA for the CDR3: TGTGCCAGCAGTCCAGGGACGTCTAACTATGGCTACACCTTC. This sequence encodes CASSPGTSNYGYTF.